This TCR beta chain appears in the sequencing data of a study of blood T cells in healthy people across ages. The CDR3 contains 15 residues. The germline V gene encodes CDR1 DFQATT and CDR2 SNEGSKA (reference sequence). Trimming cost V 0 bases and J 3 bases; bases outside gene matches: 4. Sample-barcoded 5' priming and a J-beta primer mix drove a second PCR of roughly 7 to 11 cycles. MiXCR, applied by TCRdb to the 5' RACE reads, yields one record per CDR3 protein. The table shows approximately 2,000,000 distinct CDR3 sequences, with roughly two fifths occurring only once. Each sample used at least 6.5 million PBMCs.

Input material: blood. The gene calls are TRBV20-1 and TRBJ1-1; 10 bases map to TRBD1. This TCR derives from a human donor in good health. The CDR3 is CSARDLDRGDTEAFF. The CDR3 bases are TGCAGTGCTAGAGATCTGGACAGGGGGGACACTGAAGCTTTCTTT.